Listed below are T cell receptor beta chains from one sample, sequenced in a study of T cell responses to AZD1222 COVID-19 vaccine. Profiled with immunoSEQ multiplex PCR; TCRdb holds only in-frame clones, not every one. The table shows about 72,000 clones, with about nine tenths occurring only once. Sequenced material: peripheral blood, taken on day 0 of AZD1222 vaccination. These TCRs come from an adult in good health. Each CDR3 is given without its conserved first and last residue. A D gene is named only where the DNA matches it firmly.

V gene	D gene	J gene	CDR3 protein
TRBV29-1	.	TRBJ2-5	SVGWGRETQY
TRBV7-9	TRBD2	TRBJ2-1	ASSFPRVAGANEQF
TRBV20-1	TRBD1	TRBJ2-7	SAHRGREQY
TRBV4-1	TRBD2	TRBJ2-1	ASSQDEAVAGGLYNEQF
TRBV6-5	.	TRBJ1-6	ASTTGGTSPLH
TRBV6-2/TRBV6-3	.	TRBJ1-1	ASSYVGEEAF
TRBV6-1	TRBD2	TRBJ2-3	ASSEGLAETDTQY
TRBV12-5	.	TRBJ1-5	ASAEIGNRDQPQH
TRBV4-1	TRBD2	TRBJ2-3	ASSPSGTSTDTQY
TRBV2	.	TRBJ1-2	ASRPDTYGYT
TRBV5-1	.	TRBJ1-1	ASSGTGLTPNTEAF
TRBV5-5	TRBD1	TRBJ1-1	ASSLGDRGWNTEAF
TRBV29-1	TRBD2	TRBJ2-1	SAYLMTSGGALGNNEQF
TRBV15	.	TRBJ2-7	ATSRADIGKAGQQY
TRBV15	.	TRBJ2-5	ATSPGGETQY
TRBV19	TRBD1	TRBJ1-5	ASKTPGQTNQPQH
TRBV3-1/TRBV3-2	TRBD1	TRBJ1-1	ASSPDRVGNTEAF
TRBV5-4	.	TRBJ2-7	ASSLRWEPTEQY
TRBV5-1	TRBD1	TRBJ1-2	ASSLRQGGYGYT
TRBV9	TRBD1	TRBJ2-7	ASSVGDRTYEQY
TRBV18	.	TRBJ1-3	ASSAENTIY
TRBV7-2	TRBD2	TRBJ2-2	ASSLAGGGTGELF
TRBV7-6	.	TRBJ1-5	ASSLWGVRGNQPQH
TRBV5-8	.	TRBJ2-2	ASSLRGVDTGELF
TRBV18	TRBD1	TRBJ2-3	ASSLRQGARTDTQY
TRBV6-5	.	TRBJ1-5	ASGSSRERNQPQH
TRBV5-6	.	TRBJ1-4	ASTISPPRN
TRBV7-2	TRBD1	TRBJ1-5	ASSLVSSGGQPQH
TRBV28	.	TRBJ1-1	ANSGGGRTEAF
TRBV9	.	TRBJ1-3	ASSVDPSGSPRGNTIY
TRBV10-3	.	TRBJ1-5	AISKSGDSNQPQH